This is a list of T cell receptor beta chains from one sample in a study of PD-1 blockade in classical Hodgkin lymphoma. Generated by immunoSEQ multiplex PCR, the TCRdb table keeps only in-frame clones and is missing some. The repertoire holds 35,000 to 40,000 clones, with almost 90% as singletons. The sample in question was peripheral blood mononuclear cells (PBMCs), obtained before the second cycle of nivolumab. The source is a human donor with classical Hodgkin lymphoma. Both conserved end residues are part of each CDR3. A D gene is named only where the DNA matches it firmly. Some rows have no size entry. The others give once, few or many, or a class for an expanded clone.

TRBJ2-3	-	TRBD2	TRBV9	CASSVGGWGGPDTQYF	TGTGCCAGCAGCGTAGGGGGATGGGGGGGTCCAGATACGCAGTATTTT
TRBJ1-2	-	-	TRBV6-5	CASSYSLLGSYGYTF	TGTGCCAGCAGTTACTCCCTCTTGGGCTCGTATGGCTACACCTTC
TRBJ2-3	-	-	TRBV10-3	CATSERDSTDTQYF	TGTGCCACGAGCGAGAGGGACAGCACAGATACGCAGTATTTT
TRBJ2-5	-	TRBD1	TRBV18	CASSTGTGVAETQYF	TGTGCCAGCTCAACCGGGACAGGGGTTGCGGAGACCCAGTACTTC
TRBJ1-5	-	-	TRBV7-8	CASSTSKGLYSNQPQHF	TGTGCCAGCAGCACCTCAAAGGGGCTCTATAGCAATCAGCCCCAGCATTTT
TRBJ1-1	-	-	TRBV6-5	CASSYSGENTEAFF	TGTGCCAGCAGCTACTCCGGGGAGAACACTGAAGCTTTCTTT
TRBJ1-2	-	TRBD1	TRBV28	CASREGTGGGGYTF	TGTGCCAGCAGGGAGGGGACAGGGGGCGGCGGCTACACCTTC
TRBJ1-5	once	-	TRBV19	CASSVSLGFLGGASGQPQHF	TGTGCCAGTAGTGTCTCATTGGGTTTCCTCGGGGGTGCATCAGGTCAGCCCCAGCATTTT
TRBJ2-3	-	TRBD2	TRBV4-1	CASGGVGFYSTDTQYF	TGCGCCAGCGGGGGGGTTGGGTTTTATAGCACAGATACGCAGTATTTT
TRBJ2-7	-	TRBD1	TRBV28	CASSWGQGPGGHF	TGTGCCAGCAGTTGGGGACAGGGGCCCGGGGGGCACTTC
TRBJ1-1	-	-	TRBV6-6	CASKVGGAVEAFF	TGTGCCAGCAAGGTGGGGGGCGCAGTTGAAGCTTTCTTT
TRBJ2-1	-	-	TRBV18	CASSTQEANEQFF	TGTGCCAGCTCAACACAGGAAGCTAATGAGCAGTTCTTC
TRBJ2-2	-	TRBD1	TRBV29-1	CSAGTGSTGELFF	TGCAGCGCAGGGACAGGGAGCACCGGGGAGCTGTTTTTT
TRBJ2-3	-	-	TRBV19	CASSTTDGRPPTDTQYF	TGTGCCAGTAGCACAACGGACGGCAGACCCCCTACAGATACGCAGTATTTT
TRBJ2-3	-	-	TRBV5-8	CASSLWAGTDTQYF	TGTGCCAGCAGCTTGTGGGCGGGCACAGATACGCAGTATTTT
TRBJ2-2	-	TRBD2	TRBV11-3	CASSLTSGRAVTGELFF	TGTGCCAGCAGCTTAACTAGCGGGAGGGCCGTTACCGGGGAGCTGTTTTTT
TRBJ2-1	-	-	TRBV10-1	CASRRPSEQFF	TGCGCCAGCAGAAGACCCAGTGAGCAGTTCTTC
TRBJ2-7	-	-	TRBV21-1	CASRRRGEQYF	TGTGCCAGCAGACGAAGGGGCGAGCAGTACTTC
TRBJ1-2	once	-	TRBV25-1	CASTTQVMYGYTF	TGTGCCAGCACCACCCAAGTAATGTATGGCTACACCTTC
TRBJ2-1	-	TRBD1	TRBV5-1	CASSLEGNRGRNEQFF	TGCGCCAGCAGCTTGGAGGGAAACAGGGGGCGGAATGAGCAGTTCTTC
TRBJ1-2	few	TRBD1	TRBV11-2	CASSLGTGGGYGYTF	TGTGCCAGCAGCTTGGGGACAGGGGGCGGGTATGGCTACACCTTC
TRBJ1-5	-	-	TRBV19	CASSTTEVYSNQPQHF	TGTGCCAGTAGTACCACAGAAGTCTATAGCAATCAGCCCCAGCATTTT
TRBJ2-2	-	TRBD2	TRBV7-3	CASSTTSGSPGELFF	TGTGCCAGCAGCACGACTAGCGGGAGCCCCGGGGAGCTGTTTTTT
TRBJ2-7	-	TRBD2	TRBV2	CASSVLAGGTYEQYF	TGTGCCAGCAGTGTGCTAGCGGGAGGAACCTACGAGCAGTACTTC
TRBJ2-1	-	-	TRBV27	CASNSWGSPLYNEQFF	TGTGCCAGCAACTCATGGGGATCACCCCTGTACAATGAGCAGTTCTTC
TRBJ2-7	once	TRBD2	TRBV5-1	CASSRAGVSYEQYF	TGCGCCAGCAGCCGAGCGGGAGTTTCCTACGAGCAGTACTTC